Listed below are T cell receptor beta chains from one sample, sequenced in a study of T cell repertoires in aging, cancer and after chemotherapy. TCRdb reprocessed the multiplex PCR reads with MiXCR, giving one entry per CDR3 protein. The sample yields about 13,000 distinct CDR3 sequences, 35% to 45% seen once. The specimen sequenced was blood. The receptors derive from a human donor in good health. The donor label of this sample is uncertain. Each CDR3 is given with its conserved first and last residue. Each record gives: J gene, clone size, D gene, V gene, CDR3 DNA, CDR3 protein. The D gene is left open where the match is weak. Not all rows give a size; the values are once, few, many and, for expanded clones, a class.

j_call: TRBJ1-5; clone_size: .; d_call: .; v_call: TRBV19; cdr3_nt: TGTGCCAGTAGGAGGTCGGTTGACAATCAGCCCCAGCATTTT; cdr3_aa: CASRRSVDNQPQHF
j_call: TRBJ1-1; clone_size: few; d_call: TRBD1; v_call: TRBV6-5; cdr3_nt: TGTGCCAGCAGCATTTTACAGGGGGCTTCTGAAGCTTTCTTT; cdr3_aa: CASSILQGASEAFF
j_call: TRBJ2-2; clone_size: few; d_call: .; v_call: TRBV18; cdr3_nt: TGTGCCAGCTCACCCGGGACTGTGAACACCGGGGAGCTGTTTTTT; cdr3_aa: CASSPGTVNTGELFF
j_call: TRBJ2-2; clone_size: medium-sized; d_call: .; v_call: TRBV29-1; cdr3_nt: TGCAGCGGAACAGGGACCGGGGAGCTGTTTTTT; cdr3_aa: CSGTGTGELFF
j_call: TRBJ2-1; clone_size: .; d_call: TRBD2; v_call: TRBV11-2; cdr3_nt: TGTGCCAGCTCTAGCGGGAGTAGGTTTGAGCAGTTCTTC; cdr3_aa: CASSSGSRFEQFF
j_call: TRBJ2-2; clone_size: medium-sized; d_call: .; v_call: TRBV19; cdr3_nt: TGTGCCAGCAGACGGGGATCCGCCGCCGGGGAGCTGTTTTTT; cdr3_aa: CASRRGSAAGELFF
j_call: TRBJ2-2; clone_size: few; d_call: TRBD1; v_call: TRBV18; cdr3_nt: TGTGCCAGCTCACCATATGATTCGGCCAGGGGGCGCTCCGGGGAGCTGTTTTTT; cdr3_aa: CASSPYDSARGRSGELFF
j_call: TRBJ1-3; clone_size: .; d_call: .; v_call: TRBV6-5; cdr3_nt: TGTGCCAGCAGTTCCAGGACAGCCGTTAACTTTGGAAACACCATATATTTT; cdr3_aa: CASSSRTAVNFGNTIYF
j_call: TRBJ2-1; clone_size: medium-sized; d_call: TRBD1; v_call: TRBV15; cdr3_nt: TGTGCCACCAGCGGCGTCCGGGACAGGAGACGCAATGAGCAGTTCTTC; cdr3_aa: CATSGVRDRRRNEQFF
j_call: TRBJ2-5; clone_size: few; d_call: TRBD2; v_call: TRBV6-1; cdr3_nt: TGTGCCAGCAGTTCCGGGACTAGCGGGAGTAGGGAGACCCAGTACTTC; cdr3_aa: CASSSGTSGSRETQYF
j_call: TRBJ2-7; clone_size: .; d_call: TRBD2; v_call: TRBV6-5; cdr3_nt: TGTGCCAGCAGTTCGCGACTAGCGGGAGCGAGGGAGCAGTACTTC; cdr3_aa: CASSSRLAGAREQYF
j_call: TRBJ1-1; clone_size: .; d_call: .; v_call: TRBV19; cdr3_nt: TGTGCCAGTAGTTCGCAGACAAACACTGAAGCTTTCTTT; cdr3_aa: CASSSQTNTEAFF
j_call: TRBJ2-2; clone_size: once; d_call: .; v_call: TRBV29-1; cdr3_nt: TGCAGCGTTGGAGGGGACGGGACCGGGGAGCTGTTTTTT; cdr3_aa: CSVGGDGTGELFF
j_call: TRBJ2-5; clone_size: medium-sized; d_call: .; v_call: TRBV19; cdr3_nt: TGTGCCAGCCGCTCAACGGGGTATGGGACCCAGTACTTC; cdr3_aa: CASRSTGYGTQYF
j_call: TRBJ2-5; clone_size: .; d_call: TRBD2; v_call: TRBV18; cdr3_nt: TGTGCCAGCTCACAACTAGCGGGAGTGGGTGAGACCCAGTACTTC; cdr3_aa: CASSQLAGVGETQYF
j_call: TRBJ2-3; clone_size: .; d_call: TRBD2; v_call: TRBV6-4; cdr3_nt: TGTGCCAGCAGTGACGAGGCGGGAGGGCCAGATACGCAGTATTTT; cdr3_aa: CASSDEAGGPDTQYF
j_call: TRBJ2-2; clone_size: few; d_call: .; v_call: TRBV12-3/TRBV12-4; cdr3_nt: TGTGCCAGCAGGCACGGGGGGAACACCGGGGAGCTGTTTTTT; cdr3_aa: CASRHGGNTGELFF
j_call: TRBJ2-7; clone_size: .; d_call: .; v_call: TRBV19; cdr3_nt: TGTGCCAGTAGGCCGACCGGGGCCCACGAGCAGTACTTC; cdr3_aa: CASRPTGAHEQYF
j_call: TRBJ1-2; clone_size: few; d_call: TRBD1; v_call: TRBV19; cdr3_nt: TGTGCCAGTAGCGCCTACGGACAGGTCGGTTGGGGCTACACCTTC; cdr3_aa: CASSAYGQVGWGYTF
j_call: TRBJ1-2; clone_size: .; d_call: .; v_call: TRBV18; cdr3_nt: TGTGCCAGCTCACCTTCAACATCTGGGCGTAACTATGGCTACACCTTC; cdr3_aa: CASSPSTSGRNYGYTF
j_call: TRBJ2-7; clone_size: few; d_call: .; v_call: TRBV6-1; cdr3_nt: TGTGCCACCCACCTCTCAGGGGGACTGTCTTACGAGCAGTACTTC; cdr3_aa: CATHLSGGLSYEQYF
j_call: TRBJ1-4; clone_size: few; d_call: TRBD1; v_call: TRBV11-3; cdr3_nt: TGTGCCAGCAGCTTAGTCAGGGGGCAAGGTGAAAAACTGTTTTTT; cdr3_aa: CASSLVRGQGEKLFF
j_call: TRBJ1-3; clone_size: .; d_call: .; v_call: TRBV12-3/TRBV12-4; cdr3_nt: TGTGCCAGCAGTGGGGGAACAGCTGGAAACACCATATATTTT; cdr3_aa: CASSGGTAGNTIYF
j_call: TRBJ2-7; clone_size: .; d_call: .; v_call: TRBV19; cdr3_nt: TGTGCCAGTAGTATAGATCGCGGGCCCAACAGCTACGAGCAGTACTTC; cdr3_aa: CASSIDRGPNSYEQYF
j_call: TRBJ2-2; clone_size: .; d_call: TRBD2; v_call: TRBV5-4; cdr3_nt: TGTGCCTGGGCCAGACTAGCGGGAGGAGGGGAGCTGTTTTTT; cdr3_aa: CAWARLAGGGELFF
j_call: TRBJ1-6; clone_size: few; d_call: TRBD1; v_call: TRBV5-4; cdr3_nt: TGTGCCAGCAGCGGGGACAGGCGTTATTCACCCCTCCACTTT; cdr3_aa: CASSGDRRYSPLHF
j_call: TRBJ1-2; clone_size: .; d_call: .; v_call: TRBV12-3/TRBV12-4; cdr3_nt: TGTGCCAGCAGAGGACAGTCGAACTATGGCTACACCTTC; cdr3_aa: CASRGQSNYGYTF
j_call: TRBJ2-1; clone_size: medium-sized; d_call: TRBD2; v_call: TRBV19; cdr3_nt: TGTGCCAGTAGCGAGCGGGGGACTGTGCAGTTCTTC; cdr3_aa: CASSERGTVQFF
j_call: TRBJ2-1; clone_size: .; d_call: .; v_call: TRBV6-5; cdr3_nt: TGTGCCAGCAGTTATGGGGGGCAGGTAAATGAGCAGTTCTTC; cdr3_aa: CASSYGGQVNEQFF
j_call: TRBJ1-2; clone_size: .; d_call: .; v_call: TRBV6-5; cdr3_nt: TGTGCCAGCAGTAACTATGGCTACACCTTC; cdr3_aa: CASSNYGYTF
j_call: TRBJ2-7; clone_size: .; d_call: .; v_call: TRBV6-2/TRBV6-3; cdr3_nt: TGTGCCAGCAGTTCGAGGTCCGAGCAGTACTTC; cdr3_aa: CASSSRSEQYF
j_call: TRBJ1-2; clone_size: .; d_call: .; v_call: TRBV19; cdr3_nt: TGTGCCAGTAGTACGGGACTCCGGGGGTATGGCTACACCTTC; cdr3_aa: CASSTGLRGYGYTF
j_call: TRBJ1-6; clone_size: .; d_call: TRBD1; v_call: TRBV27; cdr3_nt: TGTGCCAGCAGTAGGACAGGGCGGTCACCCCTCCACTTT; cdr3_aa: CASSRTGRSPLHF
j_call: TRBJ2-7; clone_size: .; d_call: TRBD1; v_call: TRBV13; cdr3_nt: TGTGCCAGCAGCTTAACTTTCGGGACAGGGGAAGGCGAGCAGTACTTC; cdr3_aa: CASSLTFGTGEGEQYF
j_call: TRBJ2-1; clone_size: .; d_call: .; v_call: TRBV6-5; cdr3_nt: TGTGCCAGCAGTTATAGAGAGTACAATGAGCAGTTCTTC; cdr3_aa: CASSYREYNEQFF
j_call: TRBJ2-5; clone_size: once; d_call: TRBD1; v_call: TRBV12-5; cdr3_nt: TGTGCTAGTGGTTTGGCCAGGGGGCTGGGAGAGACCCAGTACTTC; cdr3_aa: CASGLARGLGETQYF
j_call: TRBJ2-3; clone_size: medium-sized; d_call: .; v_call: TRBV29-1; cdr3_nt: TGCAGCGTGGAAGGGAGACTCTCGGATACGCAGTATTTT; cdr3_aa: CSVEGRLSDTQYF
j_call: TRBJ2-3; clone_size: medium-sized; d_call: .; v_call: TRBV19; cdr3_nt: TGTGCCAGTAGTAGAGTGGGGGCAGATACGCAGTATTTT; cdr3_aa: CASSRVGADTQYF
j_call: TRBJ2-6; clone_size: .; d_call: TRBD2; v_call: TRBV19; cdr3_nt: TGTGCCAGTAGTGCACAAGGGACTAGCGGGGCCAACGTCCTGACTTTC; cdr3_aa: CASSAQGTSGANVLTF
j_call: TRBJ2-1; clone_size: medium-sized; d_call: TRBD2; v_call: TRBV19; cdr3_nt: TGTGCCATCGGACTAGCGGGAGGGAATGAGCAGTTCTTC; cdr3_aa: CAIGLAGGNEQFF
j_call: TRBJ1-1; clone_size: .; d_call: .; v_call: TRBV5-4; cdr3_nt: TGTGCCAGCAGCTTCAGGAACACTGAAGCTTTCTTT; cdr3_aa: CASSFRNTEAFF
j_call: TRBJ2-1; clone_size: .; d_call: .; v_call: TRBV6-9; cdr3_nt: TGTGCCAGCAGTTATCGAGGGGGAACAGCGAAGATTAAGGACAATGAGCAGTTCTTC; cdr3_aa: CASSYRGGTAKIKDNEQFF
j_call: TRBJ2-7; clone_size: few; d_call: TRBD2; v_call: TRBV5-4; cdr3_nt: TGTGCCAGCAGCCCCAATATAGGGACTAGCGGCTACGAGCAGTACTTC; cdr3_aa: CASSPNIGTSGYEQYF
j_call: TRBJ1-6; clone_size: few; d_call: .; v_call: TRBV6-1; cdr3_nt: TGTGCCAGCAGAGGGCCAAATTCACCCCTCCACTTT; cdr3_aa: CASRGPNSPLHF
j_call: TRBJ1-1; clone_size: .; d_call: .; v_call: TRBV19; cdr3_nt: TGTGCCAGTAGTAGTCAGGGCTCTGAAGCTTTCTTT; cdr3_aa: CASSSQGSEAFF
j_call: TRBJ2-7; clone_size: .; d_call: .; v_call: TRBV5-5; cdr3_nt: TGTGCCAGCAGCCCCCGACAGGAAAACTCCTACGAGCAGTACTTC; cdr3_aa: CASSPRQENSYEQYF
j_call: TRBJ2-1; clone_size: few; d_call: .; v_call: TRBV5-4; cdr3_nt: TGTGCCAGCAGCTTGGACAGATACAATGAGCAGTTCTTC; cdr3_aa: CASSLDRYNEQFF
j_call: TRBJ2-5; clone_size: few; d_call: TRBD1; v_call: TRBV19; cdr3_nt: TGTGCCAGTAGTAAGGACAGGGTATTACAAGAGACCCAGTACTTC; cdr3_aa: CASSKDRVLQETQYF
j_call: TRBJ2-7; clone_size: once; d_call: TRBD1; v_call: TRBV27; cdr3_nt: TGTGCCAGCAGTTTGGGGGGACAGGGGAACGAGCAGTACTTC; cdr3_aa: CASSLGGQGNEQYF